This TCR beta chain was obtained from a study of blood T cell repertoires in COVID-19. Background on the study: Sources were T cells, B-cell-depleted T cells, or PBMCs; the material itself was cDNA or gDNA.

Generated by immunoSEQ multiplex PCR, the TCRdb table keeps only in-frame clones and is missing some. The profile covers approximately 200,000 clones, with more than 70% appearing a single time and about 4% taken by the ten largest. Looked up from germline, CDR1 is MDHEN and CDR2 is SYDVKM. The trim removed 7 bases at V and 8 bases at J, leaving 7 bases unmatched. The CDR3 is 13 residues long. The J gene is TRBJ2-3, the V gene TRBV28; 9 nucleotides match TRBD2. Sequencing was carried out using peripheral blood. The TCR sequence derives from a woman in her 30s with acute or convalescent COVID-19. The CDR3 DNA reads as TGTGCCAGCATGGGACTAGCTTTTAGTACGCAGTATTTT. Its protein is CASMGLAFSTQYF.